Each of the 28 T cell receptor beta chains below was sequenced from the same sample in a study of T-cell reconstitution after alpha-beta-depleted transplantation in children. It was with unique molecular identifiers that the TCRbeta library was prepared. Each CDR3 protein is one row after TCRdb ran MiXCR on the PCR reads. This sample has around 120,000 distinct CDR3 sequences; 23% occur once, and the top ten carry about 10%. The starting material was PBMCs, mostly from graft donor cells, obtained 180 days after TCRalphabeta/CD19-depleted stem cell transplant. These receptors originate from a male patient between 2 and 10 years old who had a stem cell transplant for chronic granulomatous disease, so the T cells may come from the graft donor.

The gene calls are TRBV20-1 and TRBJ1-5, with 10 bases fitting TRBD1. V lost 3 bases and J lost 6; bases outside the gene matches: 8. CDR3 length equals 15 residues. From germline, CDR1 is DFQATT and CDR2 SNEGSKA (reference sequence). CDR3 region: CSASSGTGESQPQHF. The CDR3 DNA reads TGCAGTGCTAGTTCCGGGACAGGGGAGAGTCAGCCCCAGCATTTT.

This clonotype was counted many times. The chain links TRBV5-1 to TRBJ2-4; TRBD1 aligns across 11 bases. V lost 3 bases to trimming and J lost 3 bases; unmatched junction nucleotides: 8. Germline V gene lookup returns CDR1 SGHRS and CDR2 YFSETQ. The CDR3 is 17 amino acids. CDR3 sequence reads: CASSSRGTGGGKNIQYF. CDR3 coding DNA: TGCGCCAGCAGCTCCCGCGGGACAGGGGGTGGCAAAAACATTCAGTACTTC.

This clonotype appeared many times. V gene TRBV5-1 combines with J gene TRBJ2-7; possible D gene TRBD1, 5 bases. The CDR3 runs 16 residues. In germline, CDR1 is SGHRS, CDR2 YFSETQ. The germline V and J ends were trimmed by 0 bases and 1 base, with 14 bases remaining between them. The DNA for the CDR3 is TGCGCCAGCAGCTTGGGGGCCCAGGGAACATCCTACGAGCAGTACTTC. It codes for CASSLGAQGTSYEQYF.

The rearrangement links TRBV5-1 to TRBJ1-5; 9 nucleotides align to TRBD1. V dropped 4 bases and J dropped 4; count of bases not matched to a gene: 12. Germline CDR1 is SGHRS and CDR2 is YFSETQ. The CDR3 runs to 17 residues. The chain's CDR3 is CASSPSAGTGKNQPQHF. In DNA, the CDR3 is TGCGCCAGCAGCCCATCTGCCGGGACAGGGAAAAATCAGCCCCAGCATTTT.

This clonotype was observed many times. In nucleotides, the CDR3 is TGTGCCAGCACCCTAGGTCGCTTCCCGGGTGATACGCAGTATTTT. As protein: CASTLGRFPGDTQYF. The chain employs TRBV11-2 and TRBJ2-3; D gene uncertain. Germline V CDR1 and CDR2: SGHAT, FQNNGV. The CDR3 contains 15 residues. Trimming took 7 bases from V and 6 from J, leaving 20 bases between them.

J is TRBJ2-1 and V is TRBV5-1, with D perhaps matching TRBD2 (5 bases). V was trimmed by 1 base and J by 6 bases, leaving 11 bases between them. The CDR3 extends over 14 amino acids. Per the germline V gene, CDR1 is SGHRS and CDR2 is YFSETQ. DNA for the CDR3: TGCGCCAGCAGCTTGTGGGGAGAGGGCAATGAGCAGTTCTTC. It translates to CASSLWGEGNEQFF.

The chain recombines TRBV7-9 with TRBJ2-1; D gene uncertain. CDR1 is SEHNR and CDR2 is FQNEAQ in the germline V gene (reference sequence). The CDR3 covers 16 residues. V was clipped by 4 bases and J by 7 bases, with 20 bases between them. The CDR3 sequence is CASSSYDWPKSNEQFF. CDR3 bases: TGTGCCAGCAGCTCCTACGACTGGCCTAAAAGTAATGAGCAGTTCTTC.

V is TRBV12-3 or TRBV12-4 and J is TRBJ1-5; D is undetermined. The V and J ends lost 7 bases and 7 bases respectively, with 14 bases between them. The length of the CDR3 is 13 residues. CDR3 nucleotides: TGTGCCAGCAAGTCGCGTGCGGAGCAGCCCCAGCATTTT. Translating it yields CASKSRAEQPQHF.

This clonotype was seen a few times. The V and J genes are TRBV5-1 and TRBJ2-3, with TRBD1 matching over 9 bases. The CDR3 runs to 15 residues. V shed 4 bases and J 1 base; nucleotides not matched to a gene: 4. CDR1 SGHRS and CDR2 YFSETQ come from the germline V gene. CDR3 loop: CASSLQGAGTDTQYF. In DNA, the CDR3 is TGCGCCAGCAGCCTACAGGGGGCGGGCACAGATACGCAGTATTTT.

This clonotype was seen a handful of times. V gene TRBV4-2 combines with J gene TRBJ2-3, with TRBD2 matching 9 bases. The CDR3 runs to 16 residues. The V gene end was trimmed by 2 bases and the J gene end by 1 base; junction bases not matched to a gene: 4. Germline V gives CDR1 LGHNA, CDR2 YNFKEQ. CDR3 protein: CASSQFSGGGTDTQYF. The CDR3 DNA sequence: TGTGCCAGCAGCCAATTTAGCGGGGGAGGCACAGATACGCAGTATTTT.

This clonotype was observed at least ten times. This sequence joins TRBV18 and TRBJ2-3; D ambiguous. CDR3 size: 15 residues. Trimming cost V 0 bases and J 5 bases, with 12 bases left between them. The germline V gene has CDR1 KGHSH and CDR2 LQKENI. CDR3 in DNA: TGTGCCAGCTCACCACCAGGGATGGAGAGAGATACGCAGTATTTT. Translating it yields CASSPPGMERDTQYF.

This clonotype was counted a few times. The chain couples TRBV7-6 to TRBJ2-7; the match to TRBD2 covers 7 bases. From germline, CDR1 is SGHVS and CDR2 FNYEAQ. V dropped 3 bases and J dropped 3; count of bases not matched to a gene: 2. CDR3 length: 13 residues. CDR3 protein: CASSLGLFYEQYF. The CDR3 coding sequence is TGTGCCAGCAGCTTGGGACTATTCTACGAGCAGTACTTC.

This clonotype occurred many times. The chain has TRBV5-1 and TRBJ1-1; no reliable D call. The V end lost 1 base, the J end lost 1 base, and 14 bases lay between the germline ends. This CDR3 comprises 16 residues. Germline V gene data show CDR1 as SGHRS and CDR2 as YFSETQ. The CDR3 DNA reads TGCGCCAGCAGCTTGTTCAGGCCGACCCCGAACACTGAAGCTTTCTTT. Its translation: CASSLFRPTPNTEAFF.

In nucleotides, the CDR3 is TGTGCCAGCAGCACGGACAGAGCTTACAATGAGCAGTTCTTC. This translates into CASSTDRAYNEQFF. V usage is TRBV7-2 and J usage is TRBJ2-1; D possibly corresponds to TRBD1 (6 bases). CDR1 is SGHTA, CDR2 FQGNSA, per germline. V was trimmed by 5 bases and J by 4 bases, leaving 12 bases between them. The CDR3 runs to 14 residues.

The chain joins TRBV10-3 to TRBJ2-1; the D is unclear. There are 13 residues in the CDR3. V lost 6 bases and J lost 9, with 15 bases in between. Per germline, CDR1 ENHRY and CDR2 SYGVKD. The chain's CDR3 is CAIREVDKSEQFF. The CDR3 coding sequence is TGTGCCATCAGGGAAGTCGACAAAAGTGAGCAGTTCTTC.

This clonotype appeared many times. This chain's CDR3 is CASSKGDLDTGELFF. CDR3 nucleotides: TGTGCCAGTAGTAAAGGGGATTTGGACACCGGGGAGCTGTTTTTT. The chain couples TRBV19 to TRBJ2-2, with D possibly TRBD1 on 5 matching bases. Germline V CDR1 and CDR2: LNHDA, SQIVND (reference sequence). CDR3 length: 15 residues. V was pared by 4 bases and J by 3 bases, with 12 bases between. Full variable domain (rest looked up from reference TRBV19 and TRBJ2-2): DGGITQSPKYLFRKEGQNVTLSCEQNLNHDAMYWYRQDPGQGLRLIYYSQIVNDFQKGDIAEGYSVSREKKESFPLTVTSAQKNPTAFYLCASSKGDLDTGELFFGEGSRLTVL.

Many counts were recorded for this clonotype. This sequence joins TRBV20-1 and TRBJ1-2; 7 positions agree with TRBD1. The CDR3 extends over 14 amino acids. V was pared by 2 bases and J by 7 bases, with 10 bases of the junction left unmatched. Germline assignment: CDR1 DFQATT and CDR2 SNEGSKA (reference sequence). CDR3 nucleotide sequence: TGCAGTGCTAGATCTGACAGGGTTGGTTCTGGCTACACCTTC. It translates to CSARSDRVGSGYTF.

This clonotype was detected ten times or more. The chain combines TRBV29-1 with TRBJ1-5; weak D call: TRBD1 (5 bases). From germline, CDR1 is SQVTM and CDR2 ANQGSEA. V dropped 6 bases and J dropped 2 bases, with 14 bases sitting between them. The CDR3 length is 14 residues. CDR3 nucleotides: TGCAGCGTCTCCCAGGGAAAGGGCAATCAGCCCCAGCATTTT. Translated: CSVSQGKGNQPQHF. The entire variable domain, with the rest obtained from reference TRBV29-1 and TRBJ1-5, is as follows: SAVISQKPSRDICQRGTSLTIQCQVDSQVTMMFWYRQQPGQSLTLIATANQGSEATYESGFVIDKFPISRPNLTFSTLTVSNMSPEDSSIYLCSVSQGKGNQPQHFGDGTRLSIL.

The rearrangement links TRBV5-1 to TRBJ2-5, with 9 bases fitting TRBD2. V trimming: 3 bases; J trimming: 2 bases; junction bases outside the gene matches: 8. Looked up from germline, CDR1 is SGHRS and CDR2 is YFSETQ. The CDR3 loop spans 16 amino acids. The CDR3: CASSSYSGSPQETQYF. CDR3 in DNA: TGCGCCAGCAGCTCGTATAGCGGGAGCCCACAAGAGACCCAGTACTTC.

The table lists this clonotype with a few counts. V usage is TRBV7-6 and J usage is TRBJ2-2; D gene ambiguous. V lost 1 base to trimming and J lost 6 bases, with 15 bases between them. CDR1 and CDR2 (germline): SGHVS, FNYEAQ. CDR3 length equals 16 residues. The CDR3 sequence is CASSLEVTLSSGELFF. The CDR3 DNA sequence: TGTGCCAGCAGCTTAGAAGTGACACTAAGTTCCGGGGAGCTGTTTTTT. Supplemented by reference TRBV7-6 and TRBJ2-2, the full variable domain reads GAGVSQSPRYKVTKRGQDVALRCDPISGHVSLYWYRQALGQGPEFLTYFNYEAQQDKSGLPNDRFSAERPEGSISTLTIQRTEQRDSAMYRCASSLEVTLSSGELFFGEGSRLTVL.

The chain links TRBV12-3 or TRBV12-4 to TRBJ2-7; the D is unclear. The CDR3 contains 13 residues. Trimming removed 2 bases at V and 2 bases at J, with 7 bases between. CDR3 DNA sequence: TGTGCCAGCAGTTTAAGTGCTCCCTACGAGCAGTACTTC. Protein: CASSLSAPYEQYF.

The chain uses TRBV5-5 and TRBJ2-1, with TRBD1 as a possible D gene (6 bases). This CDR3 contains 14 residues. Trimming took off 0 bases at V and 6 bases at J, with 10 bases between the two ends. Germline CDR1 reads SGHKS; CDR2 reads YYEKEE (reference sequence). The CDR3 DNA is TGTGCCAGCAGCTTGGGGGCAGGGGCCAATGAGCAGTTCTTC. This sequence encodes CASSLGAGANEQFF.

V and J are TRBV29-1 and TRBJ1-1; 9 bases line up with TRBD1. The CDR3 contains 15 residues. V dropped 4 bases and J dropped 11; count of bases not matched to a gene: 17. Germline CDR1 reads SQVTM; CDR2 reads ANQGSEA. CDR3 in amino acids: CSVVERLTGGALAFF. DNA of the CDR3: TGCAGCGTTGTCGAGCGCCTAACAGGGGGCGCTTTGGCTTTCTTT.

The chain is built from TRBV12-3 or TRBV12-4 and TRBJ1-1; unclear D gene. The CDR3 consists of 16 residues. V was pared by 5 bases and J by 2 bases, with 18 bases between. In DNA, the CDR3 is TGTGCCAGCAGTCTGTTGCGGGCTGGTTTAAACACTGAAGCTTTCTTT. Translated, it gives CASSLLRAGLNTEAFF.

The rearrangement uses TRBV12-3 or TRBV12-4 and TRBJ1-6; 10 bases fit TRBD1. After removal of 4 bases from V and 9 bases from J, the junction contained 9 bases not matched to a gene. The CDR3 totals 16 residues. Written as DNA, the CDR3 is TGTGCCAGCAGTTCCCTGGTGGGACAGGGGAGTTCACCCCTCCACTTT. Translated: CASSSLVGQGSSPLHF.

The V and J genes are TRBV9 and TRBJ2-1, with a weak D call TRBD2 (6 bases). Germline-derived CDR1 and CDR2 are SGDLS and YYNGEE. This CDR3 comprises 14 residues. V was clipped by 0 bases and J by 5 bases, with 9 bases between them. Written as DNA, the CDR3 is TGTGCCAGCAGCGTAGCGACTAGGAACAATGAGCAGTTCTTC. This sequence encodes CASSVATRNNEQFF.

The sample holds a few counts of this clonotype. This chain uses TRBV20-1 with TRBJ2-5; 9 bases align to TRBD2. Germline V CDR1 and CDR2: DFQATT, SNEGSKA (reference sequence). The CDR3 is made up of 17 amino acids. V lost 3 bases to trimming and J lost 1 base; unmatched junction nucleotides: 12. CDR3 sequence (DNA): TGCAGTGCTAGGCCATATGCAGCGGGAGGTCGCCAAGAGACCCAGTACTTC. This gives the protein CSARPYAAGGRQETQYF.

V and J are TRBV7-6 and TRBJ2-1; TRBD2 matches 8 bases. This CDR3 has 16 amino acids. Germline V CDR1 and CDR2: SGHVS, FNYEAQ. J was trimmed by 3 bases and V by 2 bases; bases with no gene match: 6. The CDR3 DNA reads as TGTGCCAGCAGCTTATGGGGTAGCGGGGACTACAATGAGCAGTTCTTC. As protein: CASSLWGSGDYNEQFF.